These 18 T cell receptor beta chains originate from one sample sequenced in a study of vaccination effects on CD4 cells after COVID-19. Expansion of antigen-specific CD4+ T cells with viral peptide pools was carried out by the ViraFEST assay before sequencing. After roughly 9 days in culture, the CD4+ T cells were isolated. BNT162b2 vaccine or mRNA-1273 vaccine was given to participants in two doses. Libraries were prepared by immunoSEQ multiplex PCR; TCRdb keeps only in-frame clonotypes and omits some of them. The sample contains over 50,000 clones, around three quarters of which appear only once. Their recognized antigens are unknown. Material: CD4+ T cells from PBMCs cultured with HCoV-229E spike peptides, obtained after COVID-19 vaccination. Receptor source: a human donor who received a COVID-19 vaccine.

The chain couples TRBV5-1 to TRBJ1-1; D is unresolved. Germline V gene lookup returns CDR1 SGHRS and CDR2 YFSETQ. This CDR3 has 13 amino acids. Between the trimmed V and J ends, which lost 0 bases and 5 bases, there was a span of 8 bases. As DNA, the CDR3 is TGCGCCAGCAGCTTGGAGGCAGCTACTGAAGCTTTCTTT. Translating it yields CASSLEAATEAFF.

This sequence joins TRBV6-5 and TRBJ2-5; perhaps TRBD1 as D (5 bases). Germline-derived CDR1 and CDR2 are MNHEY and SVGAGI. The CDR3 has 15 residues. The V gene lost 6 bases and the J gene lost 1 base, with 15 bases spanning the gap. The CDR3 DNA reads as TGTGCCAGCAGCCGGACGTGGGGCTTCCAAGAGACCCAGTACTTC. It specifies CASSRTWGFQETQYF.

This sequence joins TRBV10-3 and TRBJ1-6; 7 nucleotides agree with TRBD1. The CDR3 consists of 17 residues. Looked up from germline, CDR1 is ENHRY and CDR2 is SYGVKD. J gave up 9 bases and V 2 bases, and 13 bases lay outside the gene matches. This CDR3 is CAISEPTTGTVGSPLHF. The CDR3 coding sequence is TGTGCCATCAGTGAGCCGACCACCGGGACAGTCGGTTCACCCCTCCACTTT.

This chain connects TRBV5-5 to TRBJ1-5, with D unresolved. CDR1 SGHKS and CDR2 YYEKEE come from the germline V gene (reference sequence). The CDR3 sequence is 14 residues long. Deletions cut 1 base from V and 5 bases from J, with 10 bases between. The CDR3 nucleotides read TGTGCCAGCAGCTTGCAGACATCCGATCAGCCCCAGCATTTT. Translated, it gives CASSLQTSDQPQHF.

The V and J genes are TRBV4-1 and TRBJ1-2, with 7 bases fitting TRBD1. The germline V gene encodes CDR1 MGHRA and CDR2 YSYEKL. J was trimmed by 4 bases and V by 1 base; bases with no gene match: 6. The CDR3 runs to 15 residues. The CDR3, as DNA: TGCGCCAGCAGCCAAGCGGACAGGACAAGCTATGGCTACACCTTC. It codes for CASSQADRTSYGYTF.

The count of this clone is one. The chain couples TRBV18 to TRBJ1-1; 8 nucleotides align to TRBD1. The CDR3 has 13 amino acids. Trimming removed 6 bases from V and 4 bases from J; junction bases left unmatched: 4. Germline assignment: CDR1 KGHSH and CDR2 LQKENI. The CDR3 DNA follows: TGTGCCAGCTCTCAACAGGGGGGCACTGAAGCTTTCTTT. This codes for CASSQQGGTEAFF.

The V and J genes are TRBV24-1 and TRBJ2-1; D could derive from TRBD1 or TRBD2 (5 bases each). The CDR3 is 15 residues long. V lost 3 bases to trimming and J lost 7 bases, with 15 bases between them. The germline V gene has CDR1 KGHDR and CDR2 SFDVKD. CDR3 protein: CATSDLSGTGNEQFF. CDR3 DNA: TGTGCCACCAGTGATCTCTCCGGGACGGGTAATGAGCAGTTCTTC.

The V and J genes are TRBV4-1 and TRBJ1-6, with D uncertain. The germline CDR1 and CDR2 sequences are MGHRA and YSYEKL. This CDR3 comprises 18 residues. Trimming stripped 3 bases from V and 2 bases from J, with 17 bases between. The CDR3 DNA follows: TGCGCCAGCAGCCAGACCGCGGAGAGAGGTCCCTATAATTCACCCCTCCACTTT. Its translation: CASSQTAERGPYNSPLHF.

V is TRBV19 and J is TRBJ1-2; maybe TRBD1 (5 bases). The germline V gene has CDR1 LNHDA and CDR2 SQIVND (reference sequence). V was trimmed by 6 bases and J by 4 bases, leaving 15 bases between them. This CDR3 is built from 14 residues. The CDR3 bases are TGTGCCAGTAGAACCGGGACCGTCAGCTATGGCTACACCTTC. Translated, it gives CASRTGTVSYGYTF.

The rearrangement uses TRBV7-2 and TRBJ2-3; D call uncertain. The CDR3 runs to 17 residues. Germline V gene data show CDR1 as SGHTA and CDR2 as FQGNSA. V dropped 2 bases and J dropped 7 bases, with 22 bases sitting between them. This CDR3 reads CASSLRRRSESRNTQYF. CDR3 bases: TGTGCCAGCAGCTTAAGACGAAGGTCAGAATCAAGAAATACGCAGTATTTT.

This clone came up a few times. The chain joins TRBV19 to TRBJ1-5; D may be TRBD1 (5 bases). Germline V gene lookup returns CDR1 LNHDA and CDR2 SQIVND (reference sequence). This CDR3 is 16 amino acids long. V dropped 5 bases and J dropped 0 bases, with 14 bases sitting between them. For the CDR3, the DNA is TGTGCCAGTAGTTTGGGTCAGGGCCATAGCAATCAGCCCCAGCATTTT. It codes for CASSLGQGHSNQPQHF. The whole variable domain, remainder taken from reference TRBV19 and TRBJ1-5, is DGGITQSPKYLFRKEGQNVTLSCEQNLNHDAMYWYRQDPGQGLRLIYYSQIVNDFQKGDIAEGYSVSREKKESFPLTVTSAQKNPTAFYLCASSLGQGHSNQPQHFGDGTRLSIL.

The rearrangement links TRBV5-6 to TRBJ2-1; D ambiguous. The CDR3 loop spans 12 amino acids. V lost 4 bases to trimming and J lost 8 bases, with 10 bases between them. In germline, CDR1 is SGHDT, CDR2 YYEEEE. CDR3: CASSPSPYEQFF. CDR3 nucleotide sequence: TGTGCCAGCAGCCCTTCCCCCTATGAGCAGTTCTTC.

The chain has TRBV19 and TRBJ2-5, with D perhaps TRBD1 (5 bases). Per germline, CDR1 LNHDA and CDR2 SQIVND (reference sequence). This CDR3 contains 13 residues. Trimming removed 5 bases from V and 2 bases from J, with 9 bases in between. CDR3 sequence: CASSSTEQETQYF. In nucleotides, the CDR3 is TGTGCCAGTAGTTCGACAGAGCAAGAGACCCAGTACTTC.

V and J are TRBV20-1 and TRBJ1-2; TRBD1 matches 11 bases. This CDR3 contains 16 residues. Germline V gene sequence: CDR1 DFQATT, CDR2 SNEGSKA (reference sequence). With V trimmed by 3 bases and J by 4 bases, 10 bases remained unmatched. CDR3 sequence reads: CSASPGQGAKGYGYTF. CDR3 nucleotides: TGCAGTGCTAGTCCCGGACAGGGGGCAAAAGGCTATGGCTACACCTTC.

For the CDR3, the DNA is TGTGCCAGCAGGAGACAGGGCTACACCGGGGAGCTGTTTTTT. The encoded protein is CASRRQGYTGELFF. The chain combines TRBV6-5 with TRBJ2-2, with 7 bases that match TRBD1. The CDR3 runs 14 residues. V lost 6 bases to trimming and J lost 3 bases; unmatched junction nucleotides: 4. Germline-derived CDR1 and CDR2 are MNHEY and SVGAGI.

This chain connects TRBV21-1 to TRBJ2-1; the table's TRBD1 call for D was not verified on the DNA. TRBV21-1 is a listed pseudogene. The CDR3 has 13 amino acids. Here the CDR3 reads CASSNGTDNEQFF. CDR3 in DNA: TGTGCCAGCAGCAATGGGACAGACAATGAGCAGTTCTTC.

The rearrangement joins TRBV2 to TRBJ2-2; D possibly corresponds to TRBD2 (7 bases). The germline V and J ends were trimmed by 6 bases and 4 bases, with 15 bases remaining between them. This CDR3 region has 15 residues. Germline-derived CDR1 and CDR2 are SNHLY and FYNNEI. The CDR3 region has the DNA TGTGCCAGCAGACAGGGAGGGTATAGCACCGGGGAGCTGTTTTTT. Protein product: CASRQGGYSTGELFF.

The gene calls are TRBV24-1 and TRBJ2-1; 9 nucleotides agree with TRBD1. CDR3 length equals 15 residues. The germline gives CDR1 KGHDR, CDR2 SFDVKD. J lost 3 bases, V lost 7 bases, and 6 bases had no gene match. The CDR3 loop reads CATSSTGGRYNEQFF. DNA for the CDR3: TGTGCCACCAGCTCAACAGGGGGCCGCTACAATGAGCAGTTCTTC.